The sequence of this T cell receptor (beta chain) was determined in a study of Tregs in tolerant kidney transplant recipients. The study's findings and limits: No direct test of biological reproducibility was done here.

A remark on this clone: The antigen remains unidentified.

Trimming removed 5 bases from V and 2 bases from J, with 7 bases in between. CDR1 SGHNT and CDR2 YENEEA come from the germline V gene. The CDR3 is 12 amino acids. Libraries were prepared by immunoSEQ multiplex PCR; TCRdb keeps only in-frame clonotypes and omits some of them. Among 95,000 or so clones listed, 80% to 95% were seen once. Related graft donors supplied nonmyeloablative bone marrow transplants, and mixed chimerism was transient. The material was CD4+ T cells from blood (PBMCs), obtained 12 months after the transplant. The chain joins TRBV11-3 to TRBJ2-7; tentative D call: TRBD1 (6 bases). This TCR was sampled from a human patient who received a combined kidney and bone marrow transplant. The T cells may come from the graft donor. CDR3 in amino acids: CASSRTAYEQYF. CDR3 DNA: TGTGCCAGCAGCCGGACAGCCTACGAGCAGTACTTC. The full variable domain, rest sourced from reference TRBV11-3 and TRBJ2-7, is EAGVVQSPRYKIIEKKQPVAFWCNPISGHNTLYWYLQNLGQGPELLIRYENEEAVDDSQLPKDRFSAERLKGVDSTLKIQPAELGDSAVYLCASSRTAYEQYFGPGTRLTVT.